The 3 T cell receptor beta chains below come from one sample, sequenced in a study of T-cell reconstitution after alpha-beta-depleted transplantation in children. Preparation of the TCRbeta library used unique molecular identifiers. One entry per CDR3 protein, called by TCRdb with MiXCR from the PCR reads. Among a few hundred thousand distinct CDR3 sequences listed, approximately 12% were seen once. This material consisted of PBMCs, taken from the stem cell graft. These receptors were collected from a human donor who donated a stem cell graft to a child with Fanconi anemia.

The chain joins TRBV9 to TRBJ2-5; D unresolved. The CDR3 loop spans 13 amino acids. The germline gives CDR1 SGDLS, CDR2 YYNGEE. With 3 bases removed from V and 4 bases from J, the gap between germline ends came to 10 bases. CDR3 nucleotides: TGTGCCAGCAGCGGACGGTTAACAGAGACCCAGTACTTC. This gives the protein CASSGRLTETQYF.

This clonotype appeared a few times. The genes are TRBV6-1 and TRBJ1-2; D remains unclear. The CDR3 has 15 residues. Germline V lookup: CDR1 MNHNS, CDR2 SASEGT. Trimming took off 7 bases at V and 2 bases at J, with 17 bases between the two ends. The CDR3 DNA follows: TGTGCCAGCACCCTGTATGGCGGAGGAAACTATGGCTACACCTTC. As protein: CASTLYGGGNYGYTF.

CDR3: CAWSGELNTEAFF. The DNA of the CDR3 is TGTGCCTGGAGTGGAGAACTGAACACTGAAGCTTTCTTT. The chain couples TRBV30 to TRBJ1-1; D not resolved. Germline-derived CDR1 and CDR2 are GTSNPN and SVGIG (reference sequence). Trimming shortened V by 1 base and J by 0 bases, and 6 bases separated the two germline ends. This CDR3 contains 13 residues.